This T cell receptor beta chain was sequenced during a study of cytomegalovirus exposure and HLA in healthy donors. Points from the study as a whole: It was likely that a cluster of highly shared sequence variants was a sequencing artifact. Later analysis demonstrated an association between a missense DCLRE1C variant and TCR beta V- and J-gene trimming. There were some public TCRs occurring in many donors, but most TCR sequences were rare. Later examination showed HLA-associated TCR beta chains had greater clonal expansion than equally common others.

Comments on this clone: No antigen is known for it.

Germline CDR1 and CDR2: SGHRS and YFSETQ. With V trimmed by 5 bases and J by 5 bases, 10 bases remained unmatched. The CDR3 sequence is 16 residues long. In the PCR, 60 Vbeta and 13 Jbeta primers were used. TCRdb's table, derived via immunoSEQ multiplex PCR, lists solely in-frame clones and lacks some. The data contain roughly 120,000 clones, 70% of them singletons. This TCR was recovered from a young man in good health and CMV-seropositive. The chain has TRBV5-1 and TRBJ1-4; 9 bases line up with TRBD1. The specimen was PBMCs. The CDR3 is CASRADFGTGNEKLFF. DNA of the CDR3: TGCGCCAGCAGAGCCGATTTTGGGACAGGGAATGAAAAACTGTTTTTT.